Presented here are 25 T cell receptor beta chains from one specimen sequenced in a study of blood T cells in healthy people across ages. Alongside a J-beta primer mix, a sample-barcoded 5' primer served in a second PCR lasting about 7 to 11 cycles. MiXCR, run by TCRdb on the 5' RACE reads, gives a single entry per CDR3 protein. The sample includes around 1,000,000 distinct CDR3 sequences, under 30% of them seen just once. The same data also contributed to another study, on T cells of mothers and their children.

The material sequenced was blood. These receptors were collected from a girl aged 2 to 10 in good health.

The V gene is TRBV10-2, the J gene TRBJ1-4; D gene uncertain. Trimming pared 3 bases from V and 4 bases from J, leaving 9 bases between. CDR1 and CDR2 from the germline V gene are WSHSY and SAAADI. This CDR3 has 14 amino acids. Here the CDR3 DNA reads TGCGCCAGCAGTGACGAGCTGATTAATGAAAAACTGTTTTTT. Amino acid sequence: CASSDELINEKLFF.

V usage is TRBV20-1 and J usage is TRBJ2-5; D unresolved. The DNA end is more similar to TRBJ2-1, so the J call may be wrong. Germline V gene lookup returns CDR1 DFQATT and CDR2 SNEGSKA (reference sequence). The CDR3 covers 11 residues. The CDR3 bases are TGCAGTGGAAGTAGACGGGATGAGCAGTTCTTC. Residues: CSGSRRDEQFF.

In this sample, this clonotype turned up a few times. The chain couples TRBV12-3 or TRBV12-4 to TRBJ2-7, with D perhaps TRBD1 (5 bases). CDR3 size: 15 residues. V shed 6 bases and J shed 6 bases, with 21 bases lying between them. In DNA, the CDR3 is TGTGCCAGCAGCTTCCAGGGTTCAGGCTTCGGCGAGCAGTACTTC. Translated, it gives CASSFQGSGFGEQYF.

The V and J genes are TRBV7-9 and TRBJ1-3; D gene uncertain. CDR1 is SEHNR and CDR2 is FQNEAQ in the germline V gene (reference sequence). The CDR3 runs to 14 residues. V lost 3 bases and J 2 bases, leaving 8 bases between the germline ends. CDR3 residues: CASSFRVPGNTIYF. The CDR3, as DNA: TGTGCCAGCAGCTTCCGGGTACCTGGAAACACCATATATTTT.

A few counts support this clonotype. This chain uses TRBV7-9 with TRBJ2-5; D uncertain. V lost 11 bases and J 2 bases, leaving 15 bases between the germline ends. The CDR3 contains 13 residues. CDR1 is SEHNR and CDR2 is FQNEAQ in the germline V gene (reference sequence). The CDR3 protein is CAGIPANQETQYF. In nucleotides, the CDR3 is TGTGCCGGCATCCCGGCGAATCAAGAGACCCAGTACTTC.

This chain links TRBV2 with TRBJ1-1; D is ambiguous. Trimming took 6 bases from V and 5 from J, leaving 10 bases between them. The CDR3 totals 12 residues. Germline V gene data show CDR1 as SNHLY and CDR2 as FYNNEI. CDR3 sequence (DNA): TGTGCCAGCAGAAGTGGAGCGACTGAAGCTTTCTTT. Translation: CASRSGATEAFF.

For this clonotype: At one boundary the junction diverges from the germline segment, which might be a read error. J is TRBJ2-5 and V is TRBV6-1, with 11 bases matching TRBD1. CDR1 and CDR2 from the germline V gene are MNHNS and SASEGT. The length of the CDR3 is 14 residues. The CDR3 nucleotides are TGTGCCAGCATTGGACAGGGGGCACAAGAGACCCAATACTTC. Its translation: CASIGQGAQETQYF.

CDR3 DNA sequence: TGTGCCAGCAGCTTACAGCGGGAGACCCGTGGGGAGACCCAGTACTTC. Residues: CASSLQRETRGETQYF. This chain connects TRBV7-9 to TRBJ2-5; 8 bases align to TRBD2. In germline, CDR1 is SEHNR, CDR2 FQNEAQ (reference sequence). The V segment lost 2 bases and the J segment 5 bases; nucleotides outside the gene matches: 10. The CDR3 consists of 16 residues.

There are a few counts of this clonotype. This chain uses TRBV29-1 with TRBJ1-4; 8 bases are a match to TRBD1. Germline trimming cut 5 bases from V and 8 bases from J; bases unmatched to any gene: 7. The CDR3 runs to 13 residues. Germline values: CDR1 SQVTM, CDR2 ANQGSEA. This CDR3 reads CSVFGTGGEKLFF. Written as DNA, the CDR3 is TGCAGCGTTTTTGGGACAGGAGGGGAAAAACTGTTTTTT.

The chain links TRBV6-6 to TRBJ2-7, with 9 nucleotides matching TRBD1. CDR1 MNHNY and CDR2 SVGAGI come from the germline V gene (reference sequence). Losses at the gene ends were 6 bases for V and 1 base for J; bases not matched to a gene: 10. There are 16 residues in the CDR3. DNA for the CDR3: TGTGCCAGCAGGGCCGGACAGGGGATGATGTCCTACGAGCAGTACTTC. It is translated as CASRAGQGMMSYEQYF.

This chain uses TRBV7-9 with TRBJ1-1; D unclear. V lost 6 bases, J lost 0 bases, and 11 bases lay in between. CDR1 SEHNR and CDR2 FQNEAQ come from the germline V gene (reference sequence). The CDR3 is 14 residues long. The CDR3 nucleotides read TGTGCCAGCAGGTACATCCTCATGAACACTGAAGCTTTCTTT. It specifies CASRYILMNTEAFF.

The CDR3 region is CASSSRTFQPQHF. CDR3 bases: TGCGCCAGCAGCTCGCGGACATTTCAGCCCCAGCATTTT. V is TRBV4-1 and J is TRBJ1-5, with a weak D call TRBD1 (5 bases). CDR3 length: 13 residues. With 5 bases removed from V and 6 bases from J, the gap between germline ends came to 11 bases. CDR1 MGHRA and CDR2 YSYEKL come from the germline V gene.

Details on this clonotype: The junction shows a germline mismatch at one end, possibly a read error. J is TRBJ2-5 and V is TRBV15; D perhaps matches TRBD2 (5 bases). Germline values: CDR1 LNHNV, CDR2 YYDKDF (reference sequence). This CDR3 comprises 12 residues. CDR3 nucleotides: TGTGCCACCAGCACCGGACTCCGAGGAGAGTTCTTC. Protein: CATSTGLRGEFF.

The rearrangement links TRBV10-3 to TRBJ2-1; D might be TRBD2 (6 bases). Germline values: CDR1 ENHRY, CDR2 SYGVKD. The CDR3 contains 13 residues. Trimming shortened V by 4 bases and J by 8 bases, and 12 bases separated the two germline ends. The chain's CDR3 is CAISVVGEDEQFF. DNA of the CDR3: TGTGCCATCAGTGTTGTAGGGGAGGATGAGCAGTTCTTC.

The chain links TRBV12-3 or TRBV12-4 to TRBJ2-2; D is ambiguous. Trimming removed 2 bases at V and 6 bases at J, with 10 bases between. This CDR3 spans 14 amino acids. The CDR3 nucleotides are TGTGCCAGCAGTTTAAGTACTCCCGCCGGGGAGCTGTTTTTT. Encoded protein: CASSLSTPAGELFF.

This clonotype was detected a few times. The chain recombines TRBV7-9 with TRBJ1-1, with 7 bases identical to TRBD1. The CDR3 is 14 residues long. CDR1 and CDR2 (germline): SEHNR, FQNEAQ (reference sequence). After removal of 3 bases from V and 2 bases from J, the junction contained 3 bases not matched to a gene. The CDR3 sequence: CASSFTGDNTEAFF. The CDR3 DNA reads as TGTGCCAGCAGCTTTACAGGGGACAACACTGAAGCTTTCTTT.

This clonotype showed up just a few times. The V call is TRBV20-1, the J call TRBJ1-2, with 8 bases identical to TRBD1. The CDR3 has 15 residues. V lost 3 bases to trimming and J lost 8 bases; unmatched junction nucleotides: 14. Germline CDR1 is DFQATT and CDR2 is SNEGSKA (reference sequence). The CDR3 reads CSARDHRTGLGGYTF. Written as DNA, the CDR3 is TGCAGTGCTAGGGACCATCGGACAGGGCTCGGCGGCTACACCTTC.

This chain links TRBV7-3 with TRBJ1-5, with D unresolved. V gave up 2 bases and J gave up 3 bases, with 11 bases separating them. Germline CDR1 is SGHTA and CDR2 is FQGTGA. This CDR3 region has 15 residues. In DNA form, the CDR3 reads TGTGCCAGCAGCTTATTGTTTCGGAACAATCAGCCCCAGCATTTT. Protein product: CASSLLFRNNQPQHF.

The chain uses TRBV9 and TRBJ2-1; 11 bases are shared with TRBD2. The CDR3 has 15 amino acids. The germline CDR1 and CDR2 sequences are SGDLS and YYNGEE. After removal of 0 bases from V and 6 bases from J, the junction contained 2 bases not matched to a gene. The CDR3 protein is CASSVVLAGGNEQFF. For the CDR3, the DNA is TGTGCCAGCAGCGTAGTGCTAGCGGGGGGCAATGAGCAGTTCTTC.

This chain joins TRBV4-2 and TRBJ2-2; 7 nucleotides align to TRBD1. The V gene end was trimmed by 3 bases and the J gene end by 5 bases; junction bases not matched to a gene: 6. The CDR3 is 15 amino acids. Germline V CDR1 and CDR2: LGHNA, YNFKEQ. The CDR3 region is CASSHVEGATGELFF. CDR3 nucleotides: TGTGCCAGCAGCCACGTAGAGGGGGCAACCGGGGAGCTGTTTTTT.

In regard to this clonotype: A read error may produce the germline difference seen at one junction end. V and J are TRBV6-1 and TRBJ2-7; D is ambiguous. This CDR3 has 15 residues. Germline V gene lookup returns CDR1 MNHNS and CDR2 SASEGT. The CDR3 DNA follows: TGTACCAGCAGTGAAATCGTCGGCACCCTCTACGAGCAGTACTTC. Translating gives CTSSEIVGTLYEQYF.

CDR3 sequence reads: CASSLVAQGTETQYF. The CDR3 nucleotides are TGCGCCAGCAGCTTGGTTGCCCAGGGGACGGAGACCCAGTACTTC. The J gene is TRBJ2-5, the V gene TRBV5-1; a possible D gene is TRBD1 (6 bases). The CDR3 extends over 15 amino acids. Trimming shortened V by 0 bases and J by 5 bases, and 14 bases separated the two germline ends. The germline gives CDR1 SGHRS, CDR2 YFSETQ. Full variable domain (outside the CDR3, taken from reference TRBV5-1 and TRBJ2-5): KAGVTQTPRYLIKTRGQQVTLSCSPISGHRSVSWYQQTPGQGLQFLFEYFSETQRNKGNFPGRFSGRQFSNSRSEMNVSTLELGDSALYLCASSLVAQGTETQYFGPGTRLLVL.

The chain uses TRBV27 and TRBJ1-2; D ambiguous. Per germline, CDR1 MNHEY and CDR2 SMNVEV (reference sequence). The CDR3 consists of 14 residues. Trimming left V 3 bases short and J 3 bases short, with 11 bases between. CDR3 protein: CASSFDGTYYGYTF. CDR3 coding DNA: TGTGCCAGCAGTTTTGACGGTACTTACTATGGCTACACCTTC.

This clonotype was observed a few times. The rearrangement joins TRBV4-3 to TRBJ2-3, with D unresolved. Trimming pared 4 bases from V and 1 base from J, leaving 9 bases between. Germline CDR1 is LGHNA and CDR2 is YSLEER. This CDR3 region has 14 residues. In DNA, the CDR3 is TGCGCCAGCAGCCTGTTGATTGGCACAGATACGCAGTATTTT. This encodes CASSLLIGTDTQYF.

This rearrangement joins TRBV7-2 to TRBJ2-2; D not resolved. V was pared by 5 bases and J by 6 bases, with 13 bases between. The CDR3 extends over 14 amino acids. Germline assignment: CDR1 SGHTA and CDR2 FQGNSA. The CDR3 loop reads CASSPFIRAGELFF. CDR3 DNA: TGTGCCAGCAGCCCCTTCATAAGGGCCGGGGAGCTGTTTTTT.